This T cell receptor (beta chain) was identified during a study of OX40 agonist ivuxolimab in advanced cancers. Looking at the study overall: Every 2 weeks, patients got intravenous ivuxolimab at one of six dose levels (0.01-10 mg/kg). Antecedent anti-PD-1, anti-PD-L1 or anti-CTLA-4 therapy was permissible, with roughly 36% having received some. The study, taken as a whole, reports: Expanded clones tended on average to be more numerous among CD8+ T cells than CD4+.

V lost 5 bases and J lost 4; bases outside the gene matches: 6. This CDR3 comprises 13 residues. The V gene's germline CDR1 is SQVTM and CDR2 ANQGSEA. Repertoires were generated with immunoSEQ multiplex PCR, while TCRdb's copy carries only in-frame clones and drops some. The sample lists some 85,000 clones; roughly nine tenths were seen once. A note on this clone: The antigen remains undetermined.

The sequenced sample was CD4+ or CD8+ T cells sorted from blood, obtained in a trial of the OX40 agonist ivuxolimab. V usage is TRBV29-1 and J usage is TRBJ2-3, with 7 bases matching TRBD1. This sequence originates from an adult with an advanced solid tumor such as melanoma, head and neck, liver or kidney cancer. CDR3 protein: CSVFLGGADTQYF. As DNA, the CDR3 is TGCAGCGTTTTCTTAGGGGGCGCAGATACGCAGTATTTT.